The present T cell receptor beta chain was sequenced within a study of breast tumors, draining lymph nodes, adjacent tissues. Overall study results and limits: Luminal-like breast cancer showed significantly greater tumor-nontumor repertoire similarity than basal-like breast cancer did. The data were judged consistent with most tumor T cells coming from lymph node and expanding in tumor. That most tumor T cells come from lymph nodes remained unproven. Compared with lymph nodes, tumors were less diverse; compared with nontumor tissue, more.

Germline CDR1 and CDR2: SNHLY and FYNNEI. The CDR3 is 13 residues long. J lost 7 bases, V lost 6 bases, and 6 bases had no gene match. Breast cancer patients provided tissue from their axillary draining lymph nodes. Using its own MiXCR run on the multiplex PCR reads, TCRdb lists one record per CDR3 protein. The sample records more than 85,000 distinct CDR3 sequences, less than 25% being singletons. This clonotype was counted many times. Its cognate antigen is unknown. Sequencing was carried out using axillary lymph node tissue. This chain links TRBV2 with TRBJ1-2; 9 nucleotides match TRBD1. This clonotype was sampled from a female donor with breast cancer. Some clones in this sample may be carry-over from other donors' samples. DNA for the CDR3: TGTGCCAGCAGCGGACAGGGGTCCATTGGCTACACCTTC. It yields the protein CASSGQGSIGYTF.